Given below is one TCR beta chain in context. Its antigen remains unidentified. Vbeta (60) and Jbeta (13) primers were used in the PCR. The protocol was immunoSEQ multiplex PCR, while the TCRdb copy is restricted to in-frame clones and leaves out a portion. The sample includes just over 60,000 clones. This record comes from a study of cytomegalovirus exposure and HLA in healthy donors. The study, taken as a whole, reports: Sequencing artifact likely explains a cluster of highly shared sequence variants. In a later analysis, V- and J-gene trimming of beta chains associated with a DCLRE1C missense variant, replicated independently.

Germline values: CDR1 MNHEY, CDR2 SVGAGI. The CDR3 is 15 residues long. Trimming took off 4 bases at V and 16 bases at J, with 23 bases between the two ends. The sequence came from a man in his thirties or forties in good health and CMV-seropositive. Input material: PBMCs. J is TRBJ1-6 and V is TRBV6-5; D might be TRBD1 (5 bases). The CDR3 sequence: CASSSPGDLGGRLHF. DNA of the CDR3: TGTGCCAGCAGTTCCCCCGGGGACCTCGGGGGAAGGCTCCACTTT.